This TCR beta chain was observed in a study of PD-1 blockade in classical Hodgkin lymphoma. General study points: CD4+ TCR diversity climbed significantly by C4D1, unlike CD8+ TCR diversity.

Clones were read by immunoSEQ multiplex PCR, and TCRdb kept only the in-frame ones, dropping some. The table lists tens of thousands of clones, roughly 78% of them singletons, with over 8% in the top ten. The sample holds a few counts of this clone. Its antigen is unknown. The time point here: cycle 4 day 1 (C4D1), after more than five weeks of nivolumab. Every patient had relapsed following autologous stem cell transplantation, and cohorts differed in brentuximab vedotin exposure. The V gene lost 1 base and the J gene lost 6 bases, with 9 bases spanning the gap. The CDR3 is made up of 14 amino acids. CDR1 is SEHNR, CDR2 FQNEAQ, per germline (reference sequence).

The gene calls are TRBV7-9 and TRBJ2-2; D is uncertain. This TCR derives from a human donor with classical Hodgkin lymphoma. The sample consisted of peripheral blood mononuclear cells (PBMCs), taken before the fourth cycle of nivolumab. The CDR3 spells CASSLDAVAGELFF. The CDR3 DNA is TGTGCCAGCAGCTTAGATGCCGTCGCCGGGGAGCTGTTTTTT.